Each of the 27 T cell receptor beta chains below was sequenced from the same sample in a study of blood T cells in healthy people across ages (dated by TCRdb to about 2015). The method was 5' RACE. Reads for this sample came from an Illumina HiSeq 2500. A second PCR of 7 to 11 cycles was run with a J-beta primer mix and a sample-barcoded 5' primer. The raw public reads went through TCRdb reprocessing: fastp at Q25, MiXCR clone calling, in-frame beta chains kept. All rows with the same CDR3 protein become a single entry with the most common DNA and genes. The sample records around 1,000,000 distinct CDR3 sequences, approximately 25% of which are singletons. Approximately 0.75% of the sample goes to the ten largest clones. These data were also reused for a study on T cells of mothers and their children.

The sample consisted of blood. The receptors were sampled from a girl aged 2 to 10 in good health.

This clonotype has a handful of counts. This sequence joins TRBV6-1 and TRBJ1-5; D might be TRBD1 (5 bases). Trimming pared 3 bases from V and 10 bases from J, leaving 16 bases between. CDR3 length equals 14 residues. The germline V gene has CDR1 MNHNS and CDR2 SASEGT. The CDR3 spells CASSDRAGWQPQHF. DNA of the CDR3: TGTGCCAGCAGTGATAGGGCAGGGTGGCAACCCCAGCATTTT.

On this clonotype: The junction does not match germline at one end; this may be a read error. The rearrangement joins TRBV4-3 to TRBJ2-6; 8 nucleotides agree with TRBD1. CDR3 length equals 20 residues. CDR1 is LGHNA, CDR2 YSLEER, per germline. The CDR3 reads CASSQVRAGGAVVGANALTF. CDR3 nucleotides: TGCGCCAGCAGCCAAGTCCGGGCAGGGGGCGCCGTTGTTGGGGCCAACGCCCTGACTTTC.

This clonotype has more than one count but fewer than ten. DNA of the CDR3: TGCAGTGCTTGGCCCCGGGACAGAGGCTATGGCTACACCTTC. Its translation: CSAWPRDRGYGYTF. The rearrangement joins TRBV20-1 to TRBJ1-2, with 7 nucleotides matching TRBD1. CDR3 size: 14 residues. Unmatched junction bases numbered 10, after V lost 5 bases and J lost 4 bases. CDR1 and CDR2 (germline): DFQATT, SNEGSKA (reference sequence).

The rearrangement joins TRBV29-1 to TRBJ1-1, with 10 nucleotides matching TRBD1. V lost 7 bases and J lost 2; bases outside the gene matches: 1. Per the germline V gene, CDR1 is SQVTM and CDR2 is ANQGSEA. This CDR3 has 12 amino acids. DNA for the CDR3: TGCAGCGCGACAGGGGGCAACACTGAAGCTTTCTTT. Protein sequence: CSATGGNTEAFF.

This rearrangement joins TRBV9 to TRBJ2-1; no definite D call. Germline V CDR1 and CDR2: SGDLS, YYNGEE. Trimming shortened V by 3 bases and J by 1 base, and 11 bases separated the two germline ends. The CDR3 runs to 15 residues. In DNA, the CDR3 is TGTGCCAGCAGCGCGCAGGAAACATCCTACAATGAGCAGTTCTTC. Encoded protein: CASSAQETSYNEQFF.

The V and J genes are TRBV20-1 and TRBJ2-5; D ambiguous. With the DNA end fitting TRBJ2-1 better, the J assignment may be wrong. Germline assignment: CDR1 DFQATT and CDR2 SNEGSKA (reference sequence). The CDR3 loop spans 13 amino acids. The CDR3 loop is CSASLSPYNEQFF. In DNA, the CDR3 is TGCAGTGCTAGTCTGTCCCCCTACAATGAGCAGTTCTTC.

This clonotype was recorded a few times. The rearrangement joins TRBV29-1 to TRBJ1-1, with 7 bases identical to TRBD1. The CDR3 extends over 14 amino acids. Per the germline V gene, CDR1 is SQVTM and CDR2 is ANQGSEA. V dropped 7 bases and J dropped 3; count of bases not matched to a gene: 11. The DNA of the CDR3 is TGCAGCGGAGGAGGCTCGACAGGGTACACTGAAGCTTTCTTT. Translated: CSGGGSTGYTEAFF.

Only one count was recorded for this clonotype. The V gene is TRBV28, the J gene TRBJ2-1; TRBD2 agrees at 8 bases. This CDR3 has 14 amino acids. J lost 4 bases, V lost 8 bases, and 7 bases had no gene match. Germline CDR1 and CDR2: MDHEN and SYDVKM. The CDR3 sequence: CASGLSGSYNEQFF. The CDR3 region has the DNA TGTGCCAGCGGCTTGAGCGGGAGTTACAATGAGCAGTTCTTC.

Ten or more counts support this clonotype. The chain has TRBV7-2 and TRBJ1-2, with D unclear. Germline-derived CDR1 and CDR2 are SGHTA and FQGNSA. Trimming cost V 1 base and J 5 bases, with 5 bases left between them. The CDR3 runs 12 residues. In nucleotides, the CDR3 is TGTGCCAGCAGCTTAGGGGTTTATGGCTACACCTTC. Its protein product is CASSLGVYGYTF.

The V gene is TRBV7-9, the J gene TRBJ2-1; D possibly corresponds to TRBD1 (5 bases). Trimming shortened V by 1 base and J by 5 bases, and 9 bases separated the two germline ends. This CDR3 region has 14 residues. Per germline, CDR1 SEHNR and CDR2 FQNEAQ (reference sequence). As DNA, the CDR3 is TGTGCCAGCAGCTTAGGTGGGGCAGACAATGAGCAGTTCTTC. Protein sequence: CASSLGGADNEQFF. Full variable domain (rest looked up from reference TRBV7-9 and TRBJ2-1): DTGVSQNPRHKITKRGQNVTFRCDPISEHNRLYWYRQTLGQGPEFLTYFQNEAQLEKSRLLSDRFSAERPKGSFSTLEIQRTEQGDSAMYLCASSLGGADNEQFFGPGTRLTVL.

This clonotype was counted only a few times. The V gene is TRBV6-5, the J gene TRBJ1-1; D gene unclear. V shed 3 bases and J shed 4 bases, with 9 bases lying between them. Germline lookup yields CDR1 MNHEY and CDR2 SVGAGI. This CDR3 comprises 13 residues. CDR3 bases: TGTGCCAGCAGTTATCGGGGTACCACTGAAGCTTTCTTT. Protein sequence: CASSYRGTTEAFF.

This clonotype was observed a handful of times. J is TRBJ2-3 and V is TRBV29-1; the D gene is possibly TRBD2 (5 bases). CDR1 is SQVTM, CDR2 ANQGSEA, per germline. V lost 6 bases, J lost 7 bases, and 14 bases lay in between. There are 12 residues in the CDR3. Here the CDR3 DNA reads TGCAGCGTGAGCGGCCCAGGAAATACGCAGTATTTT. Amino acids: CSVSGPGNTQYF.

The V and J genes are TRBV15 and TRBJ1-2, with D perhaps TRBD1 (6 bases). The length of the CDR3 is 15 residues. The germline CDR1 and CDR2 sequences are LNHNV and YYDKDF (reference sequence). Trimming removed 2 bases from V and 3 bases from J, with 13 bases in between. The CDR3 reads CATSRSGGQHYGYTF. DNA of the CDR3: TGTGCCACCAGCAGATCTGGGGGCCAGCACTATGGCTACACCTTC.

J is TRBJ2-5 and V is TRBV7-9, with TRBD2 matching over 15 bases. The DNA matches TRBJ2-7 better at its end, which makes the J call doubtful. The CDR3 has 16 amino acids. Germline assignment: CDR1 SEHNR and CDR2 FQNEAQ (reference sequence). The CDR3 region is CASQGLAGGLSYEQYF. CDR3 DNA sequence: TGTGCCAGCCAGGGACTAGCGGGAGGCCTCTCCTACGAGCAGTACTTC.

The chain has TRBV20-1 and TRBJ2-1, with 14 nucleotides matching TRBD2. Germline trimming cut 6 bases from V and 6 bases from J; bases unmatched to any gene: 7. The CDR3 contains 15 residues. In germline, CDR1 is DFQATT, CDR2 SNEGSKA (reference sequence). CDR3 DNA: TGCAGTGCCGAGGGGACTAGCGGGAGCATCAATGAGCAGTTCTTC. This translates into CSAEGTSGSINEQFF.

The table lists this clonotype with a few counts. This chain links TRBV29-1 with TRBJ2-5; D is unresolved. The DNA matches TRBJ2-1 better at its end, which makes the J call doubtful. Germline V gene sequence: CDR1 SQVTM, CDR2 ANQGSEA. The CDR3 has 15 residues. The CDR3 DNA reads as TGCAGCGTCAGAATGACGGCAGAAAGGGACAATGAGCAGTTCTTC. Translation: CSVRMTAERDNEQFF.

V is TRBV3-1 and J is TRBJ2-7, with TRBD2 as a possible D gene (5 bases). The CDR3 has 15 amino acids. V was clipped by 1 base and J by 2 bases, with 12 bases between them. The germline V gene encodes CDR1 LGHDT and CDR2 YNNKEL (reference sequence). The CDR3 region is CASSQVGHGAYEQYF. Written as DNA, the CDR3 is TGTGCCAGCAGCCAAGTCGGCCACGGGGCCTACGAGCAGTACTTC.

The sample holds a few counts of this clonotype. V usage is TRBV7-2 and J usage is TRBJ2-1; D is unclear. The ends were cut back, 2 bases at V and 10 bases at J, with 6 bases in the middle. The CDR3 is 11 amino acids. Germline V gene data show CDR1 as SGHTA and CDR2 as FQGNSA. CDR3 residues: CASSLILEQFF. Written as DNA, the CDR3 is TGTGCCAGCAGCTTAATCCTAGAGCAGTTCTTC.

This clonotype occurred a few times. This rearrangement joins TRBV28 to TRBJ2-6; 13 bases line up with TRBD2. Germline values: CDR1 MDHEN, CDR2 SYDVKM. V was clipped by 11 bases and J by 1 base; unmatched bases: 5. This CDR3 is built from 16 residues. CDR3 amino acids: CASWTSGSSGANVLTF. CDR3 DNA sequence: TGTGCCTCTTGGACTAGCGGGAGTTCTGGGGCCAACGTCCTGACTTTC.

This chain links TRBV7-9 with TRBJ2-1; 11 positions match TRBD1. Germline V gene data show CDR1 as SEHNR and CDR2 as FQNEAQ (reference sequence). This CDR3 comprises 15 residues. Unmatched junction bases numbered 6, after V lost 3 bases and J lost 8 bases. The CDR3 here is CASSLGDRGEYEQFF. As DNA, the CDR3 is TGTGCCAGCAGCTTGGGGGACAGGGGGGAGTATGAGCAGTTCTTC.

The rearrangement uses TRBV29-1 and TRBJ2-1; 7 nucleotides align to TRBD2. The trim removed 7 bases at V and 6 bases at J, leaving 12 bases unmatched. CDR3 length: 14 residues. CDR1 is SQVTM and CDR2 is ANQGSEA in the germline V gene. CDR3 sequence: CSGVGGGGGNEQFF. For the CDR3, the DNA is TGCAGCGGGGTGGGAGGTGGGGGGGGCAATGAGCAGTTCTTC.

The gene calls are TRBV3-1 and TRBJ2-5; TRBD1 matches 10 bases. The tail of the sequence fits TRBJ2-7 better, so the J call may be wrong. The CDR3 has 16 amino acids. Germline CDR1 LGHDT, CDR2 YNNKEL (reference sequence). CDR3 DNA: TGTGCCAGCAGATACGACACCGGGACAGGGGCGCTCGAGCAGTACTTC. Protein product: CASRYDTGTGALEQYF.

This clonotype turned up a few times. The rearrangement joins TRBV5-1 to TRBJ2-5, with D perhaps matching TRBD2 (7 bases). The end of the DNA aligns better with TRBJ2-1, so the J call may be wrong. This CDR3 region has 13 residues. CDR1 is SGHRS and CDR2 is YFSETQ in the germline V gene. CDR3 protein: CASAPAGANEQFF. CDR3 in DNA: TGCGCCAGCGCACCGGCGGGGGCGAATGAGCAGTTCTTC.

This rearrangement joins TRBV4-2 to TRBJ2-1; 10 bases map to TRBD2. The germline V gene encodes CDR1 LGHNA and CDR2 YNFKEQ. J gave up 5 bases and V 0 bases, and 10 bases lay outside the gene matches. The CDR3 contains 18 residues. The CDR3 protein is CASSQDPSGGLGDNEQFF. The DNA for the CDR3 is TGTGCCAGCAGCCAAGATCCTAGCGGGGGCCTTGGTGACAATGAGCAGTTCTTC.

This clonotype was detected a few times. The chain carries TRBV29-1 and TRBJ2-1; D perhaps matches TRBD2 (6 bases). Germline assignment: CDR1 SQVTM and CDR2 ANQGSEA. Trimming pared 3 bases from V and 7 bases from J, leaving 10 bases between. The CDR3 runs to 12 residues. The CDR3 DNA follows: TGCAGCGTTGACGGGAGCGGAAATGAGCAGTTCTTC. Translated, it gives CSVDGSGNEQFF.

This chain links TRBV11-2 with TRBJ2-5, with D perhaps TRBD1 (6 bases). CDR1 and CDR2 (germline): SGHAT, FQNNGV. This CDR3 has 16 residues. V was pared by 4 bases and J by 0 bases, with 15 bases between. CDR3 loop: CASSYGQNSYQETQYF. CDR3 sequence (DNA): TGTGCCAGCAGCTATGGACAGAACTCGTACCAAGAGACCCAGTACTTC.

The chain combines TRBV19 with TRBJ2-3; D uncertain. V lost 5 bases, J lost 3 bases, and 15 bases lay in between. Germline V gene data show CDR1 as LNHDA and CDR2 as SQIVND (reference sequence). This CDR3 region has 15 residues. Here the CDR3 DNA reads TGTGCCAGTAGTTTCGGTGGAGTACAAACAGATACGCAGTATTTT. The encoded protein is CASSFGGVQTDTQYF.